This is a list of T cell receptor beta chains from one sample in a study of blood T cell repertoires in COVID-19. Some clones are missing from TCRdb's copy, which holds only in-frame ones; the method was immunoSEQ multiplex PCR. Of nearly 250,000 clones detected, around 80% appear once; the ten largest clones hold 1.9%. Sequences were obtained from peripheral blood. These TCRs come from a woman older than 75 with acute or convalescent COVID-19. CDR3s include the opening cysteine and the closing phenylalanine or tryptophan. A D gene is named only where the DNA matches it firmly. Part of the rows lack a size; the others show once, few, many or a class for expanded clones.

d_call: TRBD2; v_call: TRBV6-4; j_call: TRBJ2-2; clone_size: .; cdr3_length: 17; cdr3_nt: TGTGCCAGCAGTACAGGACTAGCGGGGGTCGGAACCGGGGAGCTGTTTTTT; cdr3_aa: CASSTGLAGVGTGELFF
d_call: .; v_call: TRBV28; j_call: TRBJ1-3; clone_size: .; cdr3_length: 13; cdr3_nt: TGTGCCAGCAGTTCAGGGATCGGAAACACCATATATTTT; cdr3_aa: CASSSGIGNTIYF
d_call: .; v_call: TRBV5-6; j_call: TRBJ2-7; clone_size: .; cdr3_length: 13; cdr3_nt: TGTGCCAGCAGCTATCAACAGGGTACCGAGCAGTACTTC; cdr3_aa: CASSYQQGTEQYF
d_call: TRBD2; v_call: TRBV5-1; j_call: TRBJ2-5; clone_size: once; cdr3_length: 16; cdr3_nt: TGCGCCAGCAGCTTGGCCCTAGCGGGGGGGCAAGAGACCCAGTACTTC; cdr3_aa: CASSLALAGGQETQYF
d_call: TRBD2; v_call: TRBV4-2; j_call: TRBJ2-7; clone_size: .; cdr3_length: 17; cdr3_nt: TGTGCCAGCAGCCAGGACTACAGCGGGAGTCACGACGGCGAGCAGTACTTC; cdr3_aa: CASSQDYSGSHDGEQYF
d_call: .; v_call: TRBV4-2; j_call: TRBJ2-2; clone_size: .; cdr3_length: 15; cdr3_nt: TGTGCCAGCAGCCAAGGTGCGGGAAGCACCGGGGAGCTGTTTTTT; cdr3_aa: CASSQGAGSTGELFF
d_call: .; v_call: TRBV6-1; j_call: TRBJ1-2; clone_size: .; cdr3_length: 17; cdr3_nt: TGTGCCAGCAGTGCAAGTGGCGGGGGGGGCGTGGACTATGGCTACACCTTC; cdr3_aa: CASSASGGGGVDYGYTF
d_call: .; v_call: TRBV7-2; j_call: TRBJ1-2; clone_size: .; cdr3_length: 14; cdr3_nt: TGTGCCAGCAGCTTAGAGCCGGGGAGCTATGGCTACACCTTC; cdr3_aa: CASSLEPGSYGYTF
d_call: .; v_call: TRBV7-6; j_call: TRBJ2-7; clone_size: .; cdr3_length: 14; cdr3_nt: TGTGCCAGCAGCTTATTTGACGGCGGGGACGAGCAGTACTTC; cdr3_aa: CASSLFDGGDEQYF
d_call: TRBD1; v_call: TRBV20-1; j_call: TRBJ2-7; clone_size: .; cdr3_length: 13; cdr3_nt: TGCAGTGCTAGTAGGACAGGAACCTACGAGCAGTACTTC; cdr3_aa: CSASRTGTYEQYF
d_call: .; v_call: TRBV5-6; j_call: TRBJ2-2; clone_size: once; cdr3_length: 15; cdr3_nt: TGTGCCAGCAGCTGGGGCCCAGCTTCAACCGGGGAGCTGTTTTTT; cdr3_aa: CASSWGPASTGELFF
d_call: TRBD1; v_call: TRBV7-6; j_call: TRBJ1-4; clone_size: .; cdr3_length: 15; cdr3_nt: TGTGCCAGCAGCGACAGGGGGTCTGGGGATGAAAAACTGTTTTTT; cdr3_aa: CASSDRGSGDEKLFF
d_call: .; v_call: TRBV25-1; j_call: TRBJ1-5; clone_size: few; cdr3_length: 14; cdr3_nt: TGTGCCAGCAGTGGGCAGGGTCAGAATCAGCCCCAGCATTTT; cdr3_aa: CASSGQGQNQPQHF
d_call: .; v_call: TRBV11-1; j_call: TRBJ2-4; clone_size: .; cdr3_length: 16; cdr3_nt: TGTGCCAGCAGCTTAGATTCGGGGTTCGGTAGAAACATTCAGTACTTC; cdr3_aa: CASSLDSGFGRNIQYF
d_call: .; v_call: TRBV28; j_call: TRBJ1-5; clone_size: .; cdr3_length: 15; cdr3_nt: TGTGCCAGCACCGATGGGGGGTATAGCAATCAGCCCCAGCATTTT; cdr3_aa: CASTDGGYSNQPQHF
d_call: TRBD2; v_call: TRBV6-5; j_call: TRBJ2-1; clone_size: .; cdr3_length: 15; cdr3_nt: TGTGCCAGCAGTCTACTAGCGGGACCATACAATGAGCAGTTCTTC; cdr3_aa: CASSLLAGPYNEQFF